The 17 T cell receptor beta chains given below trace back to one sample, sequenced in a study of blood T cell repertoires in COVID-19. Clones were sequenced by immunoSEQ multiplex PCR, and TCRdb holds only the in-frame ones, with some missing. The data contain under 450,000 clones, roughly nine tenths of them seen just once; the ten biggest clones take up 2.5% to 3.5%. Sequenced input: PBMCs or T cells enriched from blood (not recorded which). These receptors came from a woman in her twenties or thirties who had recovered from COVID-19.

The CDR3 DNA sequence: TGTGCCAGCAGCCCAGGACTCACATCGGATACGCAGTATTTT. Residues: CASSPGLTSDTQYF. The J gene is TRBJ2-3, the V gene TRBV9; a possible D gene is TRBD2 (5 bases). CDR1 and CDR2 from the germline V gene are SGDLS and YYNGEE. V was clipped by 4 bases and J by 6 bases, with 15 bases between them. The CDR3 is 14 amino acids.

V usage is TRBV10-1 and J usage is TRBJ1-2, with 7 positions matching TRBD1. Germline trimming cut 4 bases from V and 6 bases from J; bases unmatched to any gene: 8. The V gene's germline CDR1 is WNHNN and CDR2 SYGVQD (reference sequence). This CDR3 region has 14 residues. The CDR3 protein is CASSVDRERDGYTF. DNA of the CDR3: TGCGCCAGCAGTGTAGACAGGGAGCGTGATGGCTACACCTTC.

J is TRBJ1-4 and V is TRBV27; no firm D call. V was clipped by 6 bases and J by 8 bases, with 19 bases between them. The germline V gene has CDR1 MNHEY and CDR2 SMNVEV (reference sequence). This CDR3 region has 15 residues. The CDR3 nucleotides read TGTGCCAGCAGCACTAGGACGGGAGGTTTGGAAAAACTGTTTTTT. As protein: CASSTRTGGLEKLFF. Looking up the rest from reference TRBV27 and TRBJ1-4 gives the full variable domain: EAQVTQNPRYLITVTGKKLTVTCSQNMNHEYMSWYRQDPGLGLRQIYYSMNVEVTDKGDVPEGYKVSRKEKRNFPLILESPSPNQTSLYFCASSTRTGGLEKLFFGSGTQLSVL.

The rearrangement joins TRBV3-1 (or the pseudogene TRBV3-2) to TRBJ1-2; a weak D match, TRBD1 (6 bases). The CDR3 has 15 amino acids. Germline CDR1 reads LGHDT; CDR2 reads YNNKEL (reference sequence). V lost 6 bases to trimming and J lost 4 bases, with 18 bases between them. The CDR3 region has the DNA TGTGCCAGCAGTTTATGGACAGCGGCCGTCTATGGCTACACCTTC. Its translation: CASSLWTAAVYGYTF.

This clone was seen a handful of times. CDR3 DNA: TGCGCCAGCACCTATGGGGTGGGGACAGACTACAATGAGCAGTTCTTC. Protein sequence: CASTYGVGTDYNEQFF. The rearrangement uses TRBV5-1 and TRBJ2-1; 7 bases align to TRBD1. This CDR3 is built from 16 residues. Germline values: CDR1 SGHRS, CDR2 YFSETQ. V gave up 6 bases and J gave up 3 bases; unmatched junction bases: 12.

This rearrangement joins TRBV27 to TRBJ1-1; weak D call: TRBD1 (6 bases). Germline values: CDR1 MNHEY, CDR2 SMNVEV (reference sequence). V was shortened by 6 bases and J by 4 bases, with 18 bases between the two germline ends. This CDR3 has 15 residues. The CDR3 DNA is TGTGCCAGCAGGGGGGGGCGAACCCGGGGCACTGAAGCTTTCTTT. Protein product: CASRGGRTRGTEAFF.

The chain has TRBV28 and TRBJ2-7, with 8 bases fitting TRBD1. Germline values: CDR1 MDHEN, CDR2 SYDVKM. This CDR3 has 18 amino acids. V trimming: 4 bases; J trimming: 0 bases; junction bases outside the gene matches: 14. The CDR3 region has the DNA TGTGCCAGCAGTTCCACCTACCTGGACAGGGCAAACTCCTACGAGCAGTACTTC. As protein: CASSSTYLDRANSYEQYF. Complete variable domain (other parts from reference TRBV28 and TRBJ2-7): DVKVTQSSRYLVKRTGEKVFLECVQDMDHENMFWYRQDPGLGLRLIYFSYDVKMKEKGDIPEGYSVSREKKERFSLILESASTNQTSMYLCASSSTYLDRANSYEQYFGPGTRLTVT.

This chain uses TRBV5-3 with TRBJ1-5; D call uncertain. TRBV5-3 is an ORF, with its function uncertain. V dropped 3 bases and J dropped 4 bases, with 17 bases sitting between them. The CDR3 loop spans 16 amino acids. CDR3 sequence: CARSSLRLQRNQPQHF. The DNA of the CDR3 is TGTGCCAGAAGCTCGCTCAGACTTCAGAGGAATCAGCCCCAGCATTTT.

This clone has a count of ten or more. CDR3 nucleotides: TGTGCCAGCAGCTTAGCTAGGAGGGGCACAGATACGCAGTATTTT. It encodes CASSLARRGTDTQYF. The rearrangement uses TRBV7-2 and TRBJ2-3; tentatively, D is TRBD2 (6 bases). V was clipped by 0 bases and J by 1 base, with 8 bases between them. CDR1 and CDR2 from the germline V gene are SGHTA and FQGNSA. The CDR3 is 15 residues long.

The V and J genes are TRBV12-2 and TRBJ1-2; TRBD1, the table's D call, lacks a check against the DNA. TRBV12-2 is labeled a pseudogene. CDR3 length: 13 residues. The CDR3 loop reads CASPSREPYGYTF. DNA of the CDR3: TGTGCAAGTCCCTCCAGGGAACCCTATGGCTACACCTTC.

V gene TRBV21-1 combines with J gene TRBJ2-5; TRBD1, the D gene given by the table, was not confirmed from the DNA. TRBV21-1 is an annotated pseudogene. CDR3 length: 20 residues. The CDR3 loop reads CASRSLTTLNGTGSQETQYF. CDR3 bases: TGTGCCAGCCGTTCCCTAACGACATTAAACGGGACAGGGAGCCAAGAGACCCAGTACTTC.

The chain links TRBV4-1 to TRBJ1-4, with 8 nucleotides matching TRBD1. CDR1 and CDR2 from the germline V gene are MGHRA and YSYEKL. The CDR3 length is 16 residues. J was trimmed by 8 bases and V by 0 bases; bases with no gene match: 8. The CDR3 region is CASSQDRGQAGEKLFF. The CDR3 DNA follows: TGCGCCAGCAGCCAAGATCGGGGACAGGCTGGGGAAAAACTGTTTTTT.

In DNA, the CDR3 is TGTGCCAGTCCGGACAGGGGAAGGGATACGCAGTATTTT. Translation: CASPDRGRDTQYF. V is TRBV27 and J is TRBJ2-3, with 9 bases aligning to TRBD1. Germline V gene data show CDR1 as MNHEY and CDR2 as SMNVEV (reference sequence). This CDR3 spans 13 amino acids. After removal of 9 bases from V and 6 bases from J, the junction contained 7 bases not matched to a gene.

V usage is TRBV19 and J usage is TRBJ2-7; TRBD1 might be the D (6 bases). Germline lookup yields CDR1 LNHDA and CDR2 SQIVND (reference sequence). Trimming pared 0 bases from V and 7 bases from J, leaving 10 bases between. The CDR3 sequence is 13 residues long. CDR3 DNA sequence: TGTGCCAGTAGTATAGACAGGGGCGGGGAGCAGTACTTC. Translated: CASSIDRGGEQYF. Using reference TRBV19 and TRBJ2-7 for the parts outside the CDR3, the full variable domain is DGGITQSPKYLFRKEGQNVTLSCEQNLNHDAMYWYRQDPGQGLRLIYYSQIVNDFQKGDIAEGYSVSREKKESFPLTVTSAQKNPTAFYLCASSIDRGGEQYFGPGTRLTVT.

The chain uses TRBV4-2 and TRBJ1-1, with a weak D call TRBD1 (5 bases). Trimming pared 2 bases from V and 4 bases from J, leaving 11 bases between. There are 14 residues in the CDR3. The germline V gene encodes CDR1 LGHNA and CDR2 YNFKEQ. As DNA, the CDR3 is TGTGCCAGCAGCCAACCATGGGGGGTCACTGAAGCTTTCTTT. Translating it yields CASSQPWGVTEAFF.

The chain joins TRBV5-1 to TRBJ2-5; 9 bases match TRBD2. Germline V CDR1 and CDR2: SGHRS, YFSETQ. The length of the CDR3 is 16 residues. J was trimmed by 0 bases and V by 0 bases; bases with no gene match: 3. CDR3 residues: CASSLARGGHQETQYF. CDR3 DNA sequence: TGCGCCAGCAGCTTGGCGCGGGGGGGCCACCAAGAGACCCAGTACTTC.

The J gene is TRBJ1-4, the V gene TRBV7-9; D not resolved. This CDR3 has 14 residues. Germline V lookup: CDR1 SEHNR, CDR2 FQNEAQ (reference sequence). The V end lost 1 base, the J end lost 6 bases, and 9 bases lay between the germline ends. Here the CDR3 DNA reads TGTGCCAGCAGCTTAGGTTCCCCCGATGAAAAACTGTTTTTT. Amino acid sequence: CASSLGSPDEKLFF.